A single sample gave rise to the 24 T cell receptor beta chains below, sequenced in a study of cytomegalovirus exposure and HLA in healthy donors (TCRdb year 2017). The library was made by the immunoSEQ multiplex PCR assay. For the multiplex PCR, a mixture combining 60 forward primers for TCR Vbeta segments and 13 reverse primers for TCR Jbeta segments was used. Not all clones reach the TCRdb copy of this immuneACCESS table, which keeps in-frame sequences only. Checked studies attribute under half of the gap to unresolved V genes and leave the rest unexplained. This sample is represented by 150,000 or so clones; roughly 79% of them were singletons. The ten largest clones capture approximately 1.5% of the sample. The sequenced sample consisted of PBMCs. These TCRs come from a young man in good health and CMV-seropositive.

CDR3 loop: CSVGGGVGVPYNEQFF. Here the CDR3 DNA reads TGCAGCGTTGGGGGAGGGGTAGGGGTACCCTACAATGAGCAGTTCTTC. The rearrangement links TRBV29-1 to TRBJ2-1; TRBD2 matches at 7 bases. Unmatched junction bases numbered 11, after V lost 4 bases and J lost 2 bases. Germline lookup yields CDR1 SQVTM and CDR2 ANQGSEA. There are 16 residues in the CDR3.

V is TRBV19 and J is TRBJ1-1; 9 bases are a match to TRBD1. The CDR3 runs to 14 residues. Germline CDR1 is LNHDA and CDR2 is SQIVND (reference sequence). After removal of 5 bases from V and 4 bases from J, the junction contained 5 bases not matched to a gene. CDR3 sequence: CASSPTGGVTEAFF. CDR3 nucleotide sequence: TGTGCCAGTAGTCCGACAGGGGGTGTCACTGAAGCTTTCTTT.

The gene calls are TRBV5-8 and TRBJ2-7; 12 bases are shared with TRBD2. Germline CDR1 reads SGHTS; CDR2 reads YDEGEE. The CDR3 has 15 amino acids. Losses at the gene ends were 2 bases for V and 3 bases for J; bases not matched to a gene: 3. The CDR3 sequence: CASSFGTSGYYEQYF. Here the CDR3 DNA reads TGTGCCAGCAGCTTCGGGACTAGCGGGTACTACGAGCAGTACTTC.

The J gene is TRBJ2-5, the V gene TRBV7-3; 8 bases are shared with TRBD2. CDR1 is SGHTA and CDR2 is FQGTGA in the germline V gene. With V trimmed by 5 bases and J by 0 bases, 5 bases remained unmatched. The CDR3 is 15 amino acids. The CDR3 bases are TGTGCCAGCAGCCGGGGGGGTACACACCAAGAGACCCAGTACTTC. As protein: CASSRGGTHQETQYF.

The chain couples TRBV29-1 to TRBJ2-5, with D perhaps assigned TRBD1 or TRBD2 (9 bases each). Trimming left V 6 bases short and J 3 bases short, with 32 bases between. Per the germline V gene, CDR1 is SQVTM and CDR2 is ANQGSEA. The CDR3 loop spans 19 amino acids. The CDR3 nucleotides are TGCAGCGTCCAGCCTGGGACAGGGTATACGGGACTAGCTAAAGAGACCCAGTACTTC. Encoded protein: CSVQPGTGYTGLAKETQYF. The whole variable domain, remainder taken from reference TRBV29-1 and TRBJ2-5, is SAVISQKPSRDICQRGTSLTIQCQVDSQVTMMFWYRQQPGQSLTLIATANQGSEATYESGFVIDKFPISRPNLTFSTLTVSNMSPEDSSIYLCSVQPGTGYTGLAKETQYFGPGTRLLVL.

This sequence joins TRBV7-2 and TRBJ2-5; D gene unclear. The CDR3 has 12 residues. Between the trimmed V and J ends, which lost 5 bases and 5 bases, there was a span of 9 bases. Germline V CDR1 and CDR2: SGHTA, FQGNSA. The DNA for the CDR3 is TGTGCCAGCAGCGCCCTTCGGGAGACCCAGTACTTC. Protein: CASSALRETQYF.

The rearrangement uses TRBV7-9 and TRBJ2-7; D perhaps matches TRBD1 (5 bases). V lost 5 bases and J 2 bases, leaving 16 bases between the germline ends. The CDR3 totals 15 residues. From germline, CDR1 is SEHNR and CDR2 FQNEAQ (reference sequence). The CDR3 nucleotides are TGTGCCAGCAGCCCCGGACAAGGAATCACCTACGAGCAGTACTTC. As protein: CASSPGQGITYEQYF.

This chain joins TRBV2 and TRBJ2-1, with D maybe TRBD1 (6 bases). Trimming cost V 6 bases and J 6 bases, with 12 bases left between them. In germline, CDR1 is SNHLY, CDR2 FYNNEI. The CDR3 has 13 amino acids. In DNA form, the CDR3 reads TGTGCCAGCAGCCCACAGACAGGCAATGAGCAGTTCTTC. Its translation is CASSPQTGNEQFF.

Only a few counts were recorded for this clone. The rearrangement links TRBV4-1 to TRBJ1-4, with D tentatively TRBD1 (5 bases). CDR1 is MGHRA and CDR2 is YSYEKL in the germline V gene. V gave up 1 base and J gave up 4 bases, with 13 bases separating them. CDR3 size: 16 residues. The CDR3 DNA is TGCGCCAGCAGCCAAGTCCCCCCGGGGGGTAATGAAAAACTGTTTTTT. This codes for CASSQVPPGGNEKLFF.

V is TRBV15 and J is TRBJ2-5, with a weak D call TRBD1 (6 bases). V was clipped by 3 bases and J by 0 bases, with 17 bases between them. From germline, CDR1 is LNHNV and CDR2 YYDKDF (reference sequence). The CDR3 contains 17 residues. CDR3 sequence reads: CATSRIGGYRDQETQYF. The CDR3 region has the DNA TGTGCCACCAGCAGGATAGGGGGTTACAGGGACCAAGAGACCCAGTACTTC.

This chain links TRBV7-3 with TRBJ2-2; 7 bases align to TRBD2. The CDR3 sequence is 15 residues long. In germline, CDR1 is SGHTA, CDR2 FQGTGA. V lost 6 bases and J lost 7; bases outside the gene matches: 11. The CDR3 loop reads CASSSWGTKDGELFF. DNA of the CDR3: TGTGCCAGCAGTTCCTGGGGGACTAAAGACGGGGAGCTGTTTTTT.

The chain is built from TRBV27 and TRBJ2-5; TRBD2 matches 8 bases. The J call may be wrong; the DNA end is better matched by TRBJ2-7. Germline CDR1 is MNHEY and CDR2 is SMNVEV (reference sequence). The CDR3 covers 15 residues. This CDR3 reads CASSPTTSAAYEQYF. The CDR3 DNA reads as TGTGCCAGCAGTCCAACGACTAGCGCGGCCTACGAGCAGTACTTC.

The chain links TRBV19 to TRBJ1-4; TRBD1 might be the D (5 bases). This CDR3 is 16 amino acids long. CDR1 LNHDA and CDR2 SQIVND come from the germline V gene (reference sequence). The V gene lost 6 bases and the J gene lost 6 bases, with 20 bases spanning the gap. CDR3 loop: CASSQFTTPGDEKLFF. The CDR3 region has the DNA TGTGCCAGTAGCCAATTTACAACCCCGGGGGATGAAAAACTGTTTTTT.

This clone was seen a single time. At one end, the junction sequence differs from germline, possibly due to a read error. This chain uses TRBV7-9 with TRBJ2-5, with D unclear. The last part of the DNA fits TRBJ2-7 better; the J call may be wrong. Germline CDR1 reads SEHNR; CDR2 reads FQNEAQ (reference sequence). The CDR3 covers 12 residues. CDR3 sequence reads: CSSSLSVYEQYF. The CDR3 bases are TGTTCCAGCAGCTTAAGCGTCTACGAGCAGTACTTC.

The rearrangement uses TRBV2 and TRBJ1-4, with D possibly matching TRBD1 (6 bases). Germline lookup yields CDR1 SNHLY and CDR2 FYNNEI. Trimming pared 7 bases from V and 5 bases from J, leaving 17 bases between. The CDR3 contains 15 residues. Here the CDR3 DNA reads TGTGCCAGCACGATTCTGGCAGGGGACAATGAAAAACTGTTTTTT. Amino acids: CASTILAGDNEKLFF.

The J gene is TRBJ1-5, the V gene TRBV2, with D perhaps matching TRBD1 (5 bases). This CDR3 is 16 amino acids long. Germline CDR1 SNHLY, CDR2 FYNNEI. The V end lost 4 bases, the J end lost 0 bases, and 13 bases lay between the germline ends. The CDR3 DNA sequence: TGTGCCAGCAGTGGGGGCGGAAGGGATAGCAATCAGCCCCAGCATTTT. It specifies CASSGGGRDSNQPQHF. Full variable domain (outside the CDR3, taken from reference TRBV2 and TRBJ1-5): EPEVTQTPSHQVTQMGQEVILRCVPISNHLYFYWYRQILGQKVEFLVSFYNNEISEKSEIFDDQFSVERPDGSNFTLKIRSTKLEDSAMYFCASSGGGRDSNQPQHFGDGTRLSIL.

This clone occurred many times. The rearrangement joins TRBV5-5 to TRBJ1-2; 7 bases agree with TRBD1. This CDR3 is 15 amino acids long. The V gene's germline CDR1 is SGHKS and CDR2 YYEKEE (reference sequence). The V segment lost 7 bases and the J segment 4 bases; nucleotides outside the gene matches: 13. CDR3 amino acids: CASSPGQPFIYGYTF. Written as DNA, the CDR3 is TGTGCCAGCTCTCCGGGACAGCCATTTATCTATGGCTACACCTTC.

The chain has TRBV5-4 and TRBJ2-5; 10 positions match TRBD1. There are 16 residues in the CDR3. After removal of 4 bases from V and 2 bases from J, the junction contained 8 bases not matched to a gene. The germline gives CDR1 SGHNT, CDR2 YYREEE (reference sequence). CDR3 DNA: TGTGCCAGCAGCCGGGGACAGGGGAACGCACAAGAGACCCAGTACTTC. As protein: CASSRGQGNAQETQYF.

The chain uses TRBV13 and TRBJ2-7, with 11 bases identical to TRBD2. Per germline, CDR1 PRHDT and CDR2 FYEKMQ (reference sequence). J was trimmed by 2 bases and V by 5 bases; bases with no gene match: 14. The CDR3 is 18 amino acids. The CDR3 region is CASSTRAFRLAGPYEQYF. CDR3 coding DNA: TGTGCCAGCAGCACCAGGGCATTTAGACTAGCGGGACCCTACGAGCAGTACTTC.

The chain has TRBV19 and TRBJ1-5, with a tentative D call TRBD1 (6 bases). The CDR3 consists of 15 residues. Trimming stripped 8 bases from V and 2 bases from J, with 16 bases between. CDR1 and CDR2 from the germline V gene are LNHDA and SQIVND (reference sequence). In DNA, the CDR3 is TGTGCCAGTGCTCAGGACAGTAAGGGCAATCAGCCCCAGCATTTT. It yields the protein CASAQDSKGNQPQHF.

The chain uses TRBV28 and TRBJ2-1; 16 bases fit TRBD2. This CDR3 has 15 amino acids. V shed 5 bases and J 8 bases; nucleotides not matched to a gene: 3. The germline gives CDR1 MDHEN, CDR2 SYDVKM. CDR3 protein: CASSPGTSGRDEQFF. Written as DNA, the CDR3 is TGTGCCAGCAGTCCCGGGACTAGCGGGAGGGATGAGCAGTTCTTC. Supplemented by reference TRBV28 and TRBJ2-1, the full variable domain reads DVKVTQSSRYLVKRTGEKVFLECVQDMDHENMFWYRQDPGLGLRLIYFSYDVKMKEKGDIPEGYSVSREKKERFSLILESASTNQTSMYLCASSPGTSGRDEQFFGPGTRLTVL.

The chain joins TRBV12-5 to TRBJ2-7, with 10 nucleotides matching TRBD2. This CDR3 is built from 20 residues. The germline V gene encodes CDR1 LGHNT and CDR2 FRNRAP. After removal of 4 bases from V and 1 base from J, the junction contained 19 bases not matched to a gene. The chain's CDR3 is CASGSTDKASGSIKSYEQYF. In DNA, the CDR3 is TGTGCTAGTGGTTCAACTGATAAGGCTAGCGGGAGTATAAAATCCTACGAGCAGTACTTC. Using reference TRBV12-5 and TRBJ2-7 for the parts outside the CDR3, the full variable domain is DARVTQTPRHKVTEMGQEVTMRCQPILGHNTVFWYRQTMMQGLELLAYFRNRAPLDDSGMPKDRFSAEMPDATLATLKIQPSEPRDSAVYFCASGSTDKASGSIKSYEQYFGPGTRLTVT.

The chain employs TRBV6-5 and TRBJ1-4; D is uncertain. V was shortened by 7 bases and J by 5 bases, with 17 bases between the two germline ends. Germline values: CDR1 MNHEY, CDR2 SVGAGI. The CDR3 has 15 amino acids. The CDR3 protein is CASTRRGWQNEKLFF. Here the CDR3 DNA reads TGTGCCAGCACCAGACGCGGGTGGCAAAATGAAAAACTGTTTTTT.

This CDR3 is CASSLGDFNYGYTF. CDR3 DNA: TGTGCCAGCAGTTTGGGGGACTTTAACTATGGCTACACCTTC. The genes are TRBV2 and TRBJ1-2; D might be TRBD1 (5 bases). CDR1 is SNHLY, CDR2 FYNNEI, per germline. The CDR3 has 14 residues. The ends were cut back, 5 bases at V and 1 base at J, with 11 bases in the middle. Full variable domain (remainder filled in from reference TRBV2 and TRBJ1-2): EPEVTQTPSHQVTQMGQEVILRCVPISNHLYFYWYRQILGQKVEFLVSFYNNEISEKSEIFDDQFSVERPDGSNFTLKIRSTKLEDSAMYFCASSLGDFNYGYTFGSGTRLTVV.